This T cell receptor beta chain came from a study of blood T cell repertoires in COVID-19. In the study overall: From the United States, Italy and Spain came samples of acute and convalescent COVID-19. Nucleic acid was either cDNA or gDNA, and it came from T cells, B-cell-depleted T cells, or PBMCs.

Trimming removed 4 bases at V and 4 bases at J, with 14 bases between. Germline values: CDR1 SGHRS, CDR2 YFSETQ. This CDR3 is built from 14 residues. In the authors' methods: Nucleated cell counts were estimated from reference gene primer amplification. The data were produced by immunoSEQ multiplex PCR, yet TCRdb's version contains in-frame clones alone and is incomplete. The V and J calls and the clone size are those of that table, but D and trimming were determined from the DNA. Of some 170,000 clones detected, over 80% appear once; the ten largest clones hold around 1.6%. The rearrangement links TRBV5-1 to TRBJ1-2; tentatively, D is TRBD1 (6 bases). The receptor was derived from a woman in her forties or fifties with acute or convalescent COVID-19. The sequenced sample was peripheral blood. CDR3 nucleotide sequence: TGCGCCAGCAGCCCGCGGACAGTTAGCTATGGCTACACCTTC. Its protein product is CASSPRTVSYGYTF.